The rows below give T cell receptor beta chains drawn from one sample of a study of T cell repertoires in cytomegalovirus infection. TCRdb processed the reads anew with MiXCR; each CDR3 protein has one entry. The data hold some 700,000 distinct CDR3 sequences, with under 40% observed a single time. The sequencing sample was made of PBMCs. The origin of the receptors is a human donor in good health (CMV status not recorded). Some clones in this sample may be carry-over from other donors' samples. Each CDR3 is given with its conserved first and last residue. D genes are given only for firm matches. Clone size is stated in some rows and not others, as once, few, many or a class when expanded.

CDR3 protein,CDR3 DNA,V gene,clone size,J gene,D gene
CASGLVLRTGELFF,TGTGCCAGCGGACTAGTTCTAAGGACCGGGGAGCTGTTTTTT,TRBV14,.,TRBJ2-2,TRBD2
CASSPSGGRGYGYTF,TGTGCCAGCAGTCCCTCGGGAGGCCGGGGCTATGGCTACACCTTC,TRBV28,few,TRBJ1-2,.
CASKAQSNQPQHF,TGTGCCAGCAAGGCACAGAGCAATCAGCCCCAGCATTTT,TRBV7-9,.,TRBJ1-5,.
CASSLSVSTPGGYQPQHF,TGTGCCAGCAGTTTATCTGTTTCGACACCCGGAGGTTATCAGCCCCAGCATTTT,TRBV28,.,TRBJ1-5,.
CASSLAAVVSTGELFF,TGTGCCAGCAGCTTAGCCGCAGTAGTAAGCACCGGGGAGCTGTTTTTT,TRBV7-4,.,TRBJ2-2,.
CSARRAGEGKGELFF,TGCAGTGCTAGGCGGGCGGGAGAGGGGAAGGGGGAGCTGTTTTTT,TRBV20-1,.,TRBJ2-2,TRBD2
CASSLTRGVGFGNSPLHF,TGTGCCAGCAGTTTAACCCGAGGGGTAGGATTCGGGAATTCACCCCTCCACTTT,TRBV12-3/TRBV12-4,few,TRBJ1-6,.
CATSRGANGATNEKLFF,TGTGCCACCTCCCGGGGGGCGAATGGGGCAACTAATGAAAAACTGTTTTTT,TRBV24-1,few,TRBJ1-4,.
CASKIRVGEKLFF,TGTGCCAGCAAGATCCGAGTGGGTGAAAAACTGTTTTTT,TRBV28,few,TRBJ1-4,.
CASSTGGPKGYEQYF,TGTGCCAGCAGCACTGGGGGCCCGAAGGGTTACGAGCAGTACTTC,TRBV5-4,few,TRBJ2-7,.
CASRAGTGGTGELFF,TGTGCCAGCAGGGCTGGGACAGGGGGCACCGGGGAGCTGTTTTTT,TRBV6-5,many,TRBJ2-2,TRBD1
CASSLHLGRETYEQYF,TGTGCCAGCAGTTTGCACCTCGGACGGGAAACCTACGAGCAGTACTTC,TRBV28,.,TRBJ2-7,.
CASSLGTITYEQYF,TGTGCCAGCAGCCTGGGGACAATAACCTACGAGCAGTACTTC,TRBV6-1,few,TRBJ2-7,.
CALKSLYTDTQYF,TGTGCCCTAAAATCGCTGTACACAGATACGCAGTATTTT,TRBV28,few,TRBJ2-3,.
CSAGRTSGTQETQYF,TGCAGTGCTGGAAGGACTAGCGGGACCCAAGAGACACAGTACTTC,TRBV20-1,once,TRBJ2-5,TRBD2
CASSRGAYQETQYF,TGTGCCAGCAGCCGCGGGGCGTACCAAGAGACCCAGTACTTC,TRBV27,.,TRBJ2-5,.
CASSLAPPGTSSYNEQFF,TGTGCCAGCAGCTTAGCGCCACCGGGCACGAGCTCCTACAATGAGCAGTTCTTC,TRBV7-6,.,TRBJ2-1,.
CASSPFRDHEQFF,TGTGCCAGCTCACCATTCAGGGACCATGAGCAGTTCTTC,TRBV18,few,TRBJ2-1,.
CASSLYMGAEQYF,TGCGCCAGCAGCTTGTATATGGGGGCCGAGCAGTACTTC,TRBV5-1,few,TRBJ2-7,.
CASSPYGGWSSYEQYF,TGTGCCAGCAGCCCCTACGGCGGGTGGAGCTCCTACGAGCAGTACTTC,TRBV6-8,.,TRBJ2-7,.
CASSSGTSGIEDTQYF,TGTGCCAGCAGTTCCGGGACTAGCGGGATTGAAGATACGCAGTATTTT,TRBV28,.,TRBJ2-3,TRBD2
CASRKREGSGNEQFF,TGTGCCAGCAGAAAGCGGGAGGGCAGTGGGAATGAGCAGTTCTTC,TRBV4-2,many,TRBJ2-1,TRBD2
CASSRRKPQGGGETQYF,TGTGCCAGCAGCCGAAGAAAACCACAGGGGGGAGGGGAGACCCAGTACTTC,TRBV5-6,.,TRBJ2-5,.
CASTYTFGGQETQYF,TGTGCCAGCACCTATACCTTTGGGGGCCAAGAGACCCAGTACTTC,TRBV2,.,TRBJ2-5,.
CASSRTIRDRVNTGELFF,TGCGCCAGCAGCCGTACCATCCGGGACAGGGTAAACACCGGGGAGCTGTTTTTT,TRBV5-1,once,TRBJ2-2,TRBD1
CAITDGNNEQFF,TGTGCCATAACCGACGGAAACAATGAGCAGTTCTTC,TRBV12-3/TRBV12-4,.,TRBJ2-1,.
CSAFRHRDRAWKGYTF,TGCAGTGCTTTCCGACACCGGGACAGGGCTTGGAAGGGCTACACCTTC,TRBV20-1,few,TRBJ1-2,TRBD1
CAIEDTGRRTEAFF,TGTGCCATCGAAGATACAGGGCGTCGGACTGAAGCTTTCTTT,TRBV6-1,.,TRBJ1-1,.
CASSRPLGPDTF,TGTGCCAGCAGCCGCCCCCTTGGACCAGACACCTTC,TRBV28,few,TRBJ1-2,.
CASILIQGINTEAFF,TGTGCCAGCATTCTCATACAGGGAATAAACACTGAAGCTTTCTTT,TRBV2,.,TRBJ1-1,.
CASSYGGHSGNTIYF,TGTGCCAGCAGTTACGGGGGCCACTCTGGAAACACCATATATTTT,TRBV6-5,few,TRBJ1-3,.
CASSSGTVYGYTF,TGTGCCAGCTCATCCGGGACAGTGTATGGCTACACCTTC,TRBV18,.,TRBJ1-2,TRBD1
CATEIDRDRKNTGELFF,TGTGCCACCGAGATTGACCGGGACAGAAAGAACACCGGGGAGCTGTTTTTT,TRBV15,.,TRBJ2-2,TRBD1